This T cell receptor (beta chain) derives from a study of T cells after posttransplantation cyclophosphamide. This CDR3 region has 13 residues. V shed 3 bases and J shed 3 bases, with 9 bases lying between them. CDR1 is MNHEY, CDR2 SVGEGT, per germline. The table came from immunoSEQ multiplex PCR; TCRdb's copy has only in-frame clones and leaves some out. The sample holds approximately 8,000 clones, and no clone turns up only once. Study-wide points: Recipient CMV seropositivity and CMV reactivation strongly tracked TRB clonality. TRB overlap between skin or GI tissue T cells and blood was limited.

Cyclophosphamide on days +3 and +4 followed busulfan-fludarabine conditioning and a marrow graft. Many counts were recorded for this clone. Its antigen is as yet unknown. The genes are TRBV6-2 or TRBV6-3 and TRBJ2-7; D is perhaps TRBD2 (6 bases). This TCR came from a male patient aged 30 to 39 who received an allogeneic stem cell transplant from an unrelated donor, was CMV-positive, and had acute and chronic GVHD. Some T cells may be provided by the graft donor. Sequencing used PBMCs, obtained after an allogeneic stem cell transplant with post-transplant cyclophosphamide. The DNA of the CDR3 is TGTGCCAGCAGTTATGGACTATACTACGAGCAGTACTTC. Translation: CASSYGLYYEQYF.